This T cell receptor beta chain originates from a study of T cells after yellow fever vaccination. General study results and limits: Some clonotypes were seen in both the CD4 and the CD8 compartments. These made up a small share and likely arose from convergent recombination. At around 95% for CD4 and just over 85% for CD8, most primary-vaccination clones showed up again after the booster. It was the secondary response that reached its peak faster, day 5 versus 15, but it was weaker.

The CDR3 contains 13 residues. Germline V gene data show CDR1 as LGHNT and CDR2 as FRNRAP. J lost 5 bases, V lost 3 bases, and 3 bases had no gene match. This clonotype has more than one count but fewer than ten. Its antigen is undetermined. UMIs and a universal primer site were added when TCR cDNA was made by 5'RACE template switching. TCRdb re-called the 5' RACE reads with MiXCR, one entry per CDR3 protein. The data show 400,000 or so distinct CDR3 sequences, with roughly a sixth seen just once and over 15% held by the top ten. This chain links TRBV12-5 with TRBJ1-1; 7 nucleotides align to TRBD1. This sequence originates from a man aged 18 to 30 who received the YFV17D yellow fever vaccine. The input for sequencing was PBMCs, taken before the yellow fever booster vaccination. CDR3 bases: TGTGCTAGTGGTTTCAGGGGGGGTACTGAAGCTTTCTTT. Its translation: CASGFRGGTEAFF.